This TCR beta chain came from a study of OX40 agonist ivuxolimab in advanced cancers. About the investigation overall: Ivuxolimab was an agonistic, fully human IgG2 monoclonal antibody directed against OX40 (CD134), a costimulatory receptor. Prior anti-PD-1, anti-PD-L1 or anti-CTLA-4 therapy was permitted, and checkpoint inhibitors had been received by roughly two fifths of dose-escalation patients. Three dose-escalation patients achieved partial responses, one with hepatocellular carcinoma and two with cutaneous melanoma. Peripheral TCRbeta sequencing was intended to test whether TCR sequence diversity was altered and clonal T-cell expansion was caused by ivuxolimab. The dose-escalation cohort was approximately 83% male with a mean age of approximately 60 years, ranging from roughly 23 to 90. Intravenous ivuxolimab was administered to patients every 2 weeks at six dose levels: 0.01, 0.1, 0.3, 1.5, 3 and 10 mg/kg. Of the approximately 54 patients in dose escalation, about 19 had hepatocellular carcinoma, some 15 had melanoma, 9 had renal cell carcinoma and 9 had head and neck cancer. The paper covers the monotherapy dose-escalation part of the phase I ivuxolimab trial, which included N of about 56 patients.

Patients with autoimmune disease history or receiving systemic immunosuppression were excluded from the trial. Peripheral blood for TCR sequencing was collected from all dose cohorts at baseline, on cycle 4 day 1, and on cycle 7 day 1. Samples were obtained from an open-label, multicenter, first-in-human phase I dose-escalation trial of ivuxolimab. Adults with locally advanced or metastatic head and neck squamous cell, hepatocellular, melanoma or renal cell carcinoma were enrolled in the trial. CD4+ and CD8+ T cells were sorted separately from peripheral blood before TCR sequencing. A distance of 13 bases separates the germline ends of V and J, which lose 0 bases and 1 base respectively. The germline V gene encodes CDR1 LNHDA and CDR2 SQIVND (reference sequence). From the cysteine up to the phenylalanine, the CDR3 has a length of 17 residues. Only CDR3 DNA remains: 51 bases, in frame from the first base.

Results the study describes overall, beyond this receptor: Partial responders in the 0.1-3.0 mg/kg groups had among the lowest normalized peripheral clonal expansion, especially among CD8+ T cells. The antigen specificity of the peripheral T cells that underwent clonal expansion was not determined. Clonal expansion of both CD4+ and CD8+ blood T cells was observed from baseline to week 6 at doses 0.1 to 3.0 mg/kg. On average, CD8+ T cells showed more expanded clones than CD4+ T cells after ivuxolimab. Low levels of normalized T-cell clonal expansion were also seen in some patients who did not respond.

Remarks on this clone: The antigen this receptor binds is unknown. One base away there is no much larger clone; base qualities are not given.

Genomic DNA was isolated from the sorted cells so that the TCRbeta CDR3 region could be sequenced. The immunoSEQ Assay was used to sequence the TCRbeta CDR3 regions. TCRdb re-hosts the immuneACCESS table, in-frame sequences only. Its copies lack some clones; in the studies checked, an unresolved V gene accounts for under half of them, and the cause for the rest is not known. A total of some 66,000 clones appear in this sample, roughly 80% of them only once. Roughly 2.3% of the sample is held by the ten biggest clonotypes. This TCR derives from an adult with an advanced solid tumor such as melanoma, head and neck, liver or kidney cancer. The specimen was CD4+ or CD8+ T cells sorted from blood, collected in a trial of the OX40 agonist ivuxolimab. The rearranged chain carries TRBV19 and TRBJ1-3; the D gene lacks a confident call. The DNA is as follows: TGTGCCAGTAGTATAGACGACCCCGGGAGGTCTGGAAACACCATATATTTT. Its protein is CASSIDDPGRSGNTIYF. The entire variable domain, with the stretches around the CDR3 drawn from the reference TRBV19 and TRBJ1-3 proteins, is DGGITQSPKYLFRKEGQNVTLSCEQNLNHDAMYWYRQDPGQGLRLIYYSQIVNDFQKGDIAEGYSVSREKKESFPLTVTSAQKNPTAFYLCASSIDDPGRSGNTIYFGEGSWLTVV.